This entry lists 4 T cell receptor beta chains sequenced from one sample in a study of blood T cell repertoires in COVID-19 (dated by TCRdb to about 2020). Libraries came from the immunoSEQ multiplex PCR assay. This is the immuneACCESS table as TCRdb keeps it, with only in-frame sequences that have V and J called. A part of the clones is gone; compared with another copy, unresolved V genes explain less than half, and the rest is unexplained. This sample holds some 170,000 clones; more than 80% were observed only once. 6.2% of the sample comes from the top ten. The source material was PBMCs or T cells enriched from blood (not recorded which). The receptors were sampled from a middle-aged man who had recovered from COVID-19.

The chain recombines TRBV24-1 with TRBJ2-7; TRBD2 agrees at 11 bases. V gave up 0 bases and J gave up 3 bases; unmatched junction bases: 0. The CDR3 length is 15 residues. CDR1 and CDR2 (germline): KGHDR, SFDVKD. CDR3 coding DNA: TGTGCCACCAGTGATTTGACTAGCGGGGGCTACGAGCAGTACTTC. This gives the protein CATSDLTSGGYEQYF.

This chain uses TRBV5-1 with TRBJ1-1; D is undetermined. Trimming took 0 bases from V and 0 from J, leaving 9 bases between them. The CDR3 is 15 amino acids. CDR1 is SGHRS, CDR2 YFSETQ, per germline. The DNA of the CDR3 is TGCGCCAGCAGCTTGGGGGCGGGCTTGAACACTGAAGCTTTCTTT. This translates into CASSLGAGLNTEAFF.

The gene calls are TRBV28 and TRBJ2-1; 11 bases line up with TRBD2. The germline V gene encodes CDR1 MDHEN and CDR2 SYDVKM. V shed 6 bases, J shed 5 bases, and the junction held 9 bases outside the gene matches. CDR3 length: 16 residues. The CDR3: CASRQGLAGINNEQFF. CDR3 in DNA: TGTGCCAGCAGACAAGGACTAGCGGGTATAAACAATGAGCAGTTCTTC.

The chain is built from TRBV27 and TRBJ2-3; possibly TRBD2 for D (5 bases). Germline CDR1 reads MNHEY; CDR2 reads SMNVEV (reference sequence). This CDR3 region has 16 residues. Trimming took 5 bases from V and 3 from J, leaving 18 bases between them. The CDR3 nucleotides read TGTGCCAGCAGTCCAAACGTAGAGGGTTTTACAGATACGCAGTATTTT. This gives the protein CASSPNVEGFTDTQYF.